The 23 T cell receptor beta chains below all came from one sample that was sequenced in a study of blood T cells in healthy people across ages. For the second PCR, which ran for about 6 to 12 cycles, a sample-barcoded 5' primer and a J-beta primer mix were used. TCRdb called the 5' RACE reads again in MiXCR, with one record for every CDR3 protein. The repertoire holds over 1,500,000 distinct CDR3 sequences, with roughly two fifths as singletons. Sequencing was done on a sample of blood. The receptors stem from a human donor in good health.

V gene TRBV20-1 combines with J gene TRBJ2-5, with a tentative D call TRBD2 (6 bases). Germline V gives CDR1 DFQATT, CDR2 SNEGSKA (reference sequence). The length of the CDR3 is 16 residues. Trimming stripped 4 bases from V and 5 bases from J, with 23 bases between. The CDR3 DNA sequence: TGCAGTGCTACCCCGGGAGAGGGTAGCGAGTGGGAGACCCAGTACTTC. Its protein product is CSATPGEGSEWETQYF.

This clonotype came up a few times. CDR3 amino acids: CASTIETANTEAFF. DNA for the CDR3: TGTGCCAGCACCATAGAGACAGCGAACACTGAAGCTTTCTTT. The J gene is TRBJ1-1, the V gene TRBV7-9; maybe TRBD1 (5 bases). Germline CDR1 SEHNR, CDR2 FQNEAQ (reference sequence). The ends were cut back, 7 bases at V and 1 base at J, with 13 bases in the middle. The CDR3 has 14 amino acids. The full variable domain, rest sourced from reference TRBV7-9 and TRBJ1-1, is DTGVSQNPRHKITKRGQNVTFRCDPISEHNRLYWYRQTLGQGPEFLTYFQNEAQLEKSRLLSDRFSAERPKGSFSTLEIQRTEQGDSAMYLCASTIETANTEAFFGQGTRLTVV.

The sample holds a few counts of this clonotype. V and J are TRBV6-1 and TRBJ1-1; 9 positions agree with TRBD1. J was trimmed by 6 bases and V by 6 bases; bases with no gene match: 5. The CDR3 spans 13 residues. Germline CDR1 MNHNS, CDR2 SASEGT. The CDR3 loop is CASRGTGLAEAFF. The CDR3 DNA reads as TGTGCCAGCAGGGGGACAGGGTTGGCTGAAGCTTTCTTT.

J is TRBJ2-3 and V is TRBV29-1, with 8 positions matching TRBD2. The J segment lost 2 bases and the V segment lost 0 bases, leaving 7 bases of the junction unmatched. Germline CDR1 reads SQVTM; CDR2 reads ANQGSEA. The CDR3 runs 16 residues. CDR3 bases: TGCAGCGTTGAAGATAACAAGCGGGGGTTCACAGATACGCAGTATTTT. Residues: CSVEDNKRGFTDTQYF.

The table lists this clonotype with a few counts. The J gene is TRBJ2-4, the V gene TRBV6-4, with TRBD2 matching over 7 bases. J lost 0 bases, V lost 8 bases, and 10 bases had no gene match. The length of the CDR3 is 16 residues. The germline V gene encodes CDR1 MRHNA and CDR2 SNTAGT. This CDR3 is CASGRRGILAKNIQYF. The CDR3 nucleotides are TGTGCCAGCGGTCGGCGGGGGATTCTAGCCAAAAACATTCAGTACTTC.

The chain is built from TRBV3-1 and TRBJ2-7; a weak D match, TRBD2 (7 bases). This CDR3 has 15 residues. Trimming removed 1 base from V and 2 bases from J, with 12 bases in between. CDR1 LGHDT and CDR2 YNNKEL come from the germline V gene (reference sequence). The CDR3 is CASSQGGGFPYEQYF. As DNA, the CDR3 is TGTGCCAGCAGCCAAGGGGGGGGCTTCCCCTACGAGCAGTACTTC.

The chain is built from TRBV30 and TRBJ1-2; 7 nucleotides line up with TRBD1. V shed 2 bases and J 3 bases; nucleotides not matched to a gene: 6. CDR3 size: 14 residues. Germline V CDR1 and CDR2: GTSNPN, SVGIG (reference sequence). The CDR3 nucleotides are TGTGCCTGGAGTATCTTAGACAGGGACTATGGCTACACCTTC. Translated: CAWSILDRDYGYTF. The full variable domain, in which reference TRBV30 and TRBJ1-2 provide the parts outside the CDR3, is SQTIHQWPATLVQPVGSPLSLECTVEGTSNPNLYWYRQAAGRGLQLLFYSVGIGQISSEVPQNLSASRPQDRQFILSSKKLLLSDSGFYLCAWSILDRDYGYTFGSGTRLTVV.

This chain joins TRBV12-3 or TRBV12-4 and TRBJ1-2, with TRBD1 identical over 8 bases. The CDR3 extends over 14 amino acids. J lost 4 bases, V lost 7 bases, and 8 bases had no gene match. The CDR3 bases are TGTGCCAGCACCACAGGGGGAATCGGCTATGGCTACACCTTC. Protein product: CASTTGGIGYGYTF.

With regard to this clonotype: The junction and the germline gene differ at one end; a read error may be behind it. The V gene is TRBV7-2, the J gene TRBJ2-3; D is tentatively TRBD1 or TRBD2 (5 bases each). CDR1 and CDR2 from the germline V gene are SGHTA and FQGNSA. CDR3 length: 14 residues. In DNA form, the CDR3 reads TGTGTCAGCAGCCCCGGGACCAGCACAGATACGCAGTATTTT. Protein sequence: CVSSPGTSTDTQYF.

V gene TRBV20-1 combines with J gene TRBJ2-7; D gene uncertain. Per germline, CDR1 DFQATT and CDR2 SNEGSKA (reference sequence). The CDR3 totals 13 residues. Trimming removed 0 bases from V and 1 base from J, with 7 bases in between. The CDR3 loop reads CSARDYASYEQYF. DNA for the CDR3: TGCAGTGCTAGAGATTACGCGTCCTACGAGCAGTACTTC.

This chain connects TRBV5-1 to TRBJ2-3; a possible D gene is TRBD2 (6 bases). Trimming cost V 4 bases and J 2 bases, with 14 bases left between them. This CDR3 comprises 15 residues. Germline V gene lookup returns CDR1 SGHRS and CDR2 YFSETQ. Here the CDR3 reads CASSQSGADTDTQYF. The CDR3 DNA reads as TGCGCCAGCAGCCAGTCGGGAGCAGACACAGATACGCAGTATTTT.

The table lists this clonotype with a few counts. This chain links TRBV20-1 with TRBJ2-1; TRBD1 matches 10 bases. V was pared by 5 bases and J by 0 bases, with 19 bases of the junction left unmatched. CDR1 and CDR2 from the germline V gene are DFQATT and SNEGSKA (reference sequence). The CDR3 totals 20 residues. DNA for the CDR3: TGCAGTGCTCAACAAACCGGGACAGGGGCCCAAACGAGCTCCTACAATGAGCAGTTCTTC. It yields the protein CSAQQTGTGAQTSSYNEQFF.

This clonotype has more than one count but fewer than ten. The chain employs TRBV7-2 and TRBJ1-2; D not resolved. Germline values: CDR1 SGHTA, CDR2 FQGNSA. Deletions cut 1 base from V and 1 base from J, with 10 bases between. There are 15 residues in the CDR3. In DNA form, the CDR3 reads TGTGCCAGCAGCTTAGTTGTGGAATTTAACTATGGCTACACCTTC. Translation gives CASSLVVEFNYGYTF.

The rearrangement uses TRBV12-3 or TRBV12-4 and TRBJ1-1; perhaps TRBD1 as D (5 bases). V was trimmed by 7 bases and J by 3 bases, leaving 15 bases between them. This CDR3 spans 14 amino acids. The CDR3 reads CASKTGGWYTEAFF. CDR3 in DNA: TGTGCCAGCAAGACGGGGGGGTGGTACACTGAAGCTTTCTTT.

The chain links TRBV20-1 to TRBJ2-7; D perhaps matches TRBD1 (5 bases). The germline gives CDR1 DFQATT, CDR2 SNEGSKA (reference sequence). Trimming took off 2 bases at V and 3 bases at J, with 11 bases between the two ends. The CDR3 runs 13 residues. CDR3 loop: CSARPRDLYEQYF. The CDR3 DNA is TGCAGTGCTAGACCCAGGGATCTCTACGAGCAGTACTTC.

Many counts were recorded for this clonotype. One end of the junction is discordant with germline, which a read error may explain. This chain links TRBV5-1 with TRBJ2-7; maybe TRBD1 (5 bases). CDR3 length: 14 residues. CDR1 is SGHRS and CDR2 is YFSETQ in the germline V gene. The CDR3 sequence: CASSLGQGSDEQYF. The CDR3 coding sequence is TGTGCCAGCAGTTTGGGGCAGGGTAGTGACGAGCAGTACTTC.

V usage is TRBV29-1 and J usage is TRBJ2-1; possible D gene TRBD1, 6 bases. Germline CDR1 SQVTM, CDR2 ANQGSEA. Trimming removed 5 bases at V and 4 bases at J, with 9 bases between. The CDR3 length is 12 residues. The CDR3 nucleotides are TGCAGCGTTTCCACAGGGTACAATGAGCAGTTCTTC. Amino acid sequence: CSVSTGYNEQFF.

The gene calls are TRBV7-9 and TRBJ1-1, with D perhaps TRBD1 (5 bases). V lost 6 bases to trimming and J lost 2 bases, with 13 bases between them. The germline CDR1 and CDR2 sequences are SEHNR and FQNEAQ (reference sequence). This CDR3 is 14 amino acids long. The CDR3 DNA reads TGTGCCAGCAGGGACGCGGGGCAAAACACTGAAGCTTTCTTT. Its protein product is CASRDAGQNTEAFF.

V usage is TRBV24-1 and J usage is TRBJ1-2; the D is unclear. Looked up from germline, CDR1 is KGHDR and CDR2 is SFDVKD. CDR3 length: 12 amino acids. Trimming left V 2 bases short and J 7 bases short, with 7 bases between. CDR3 DNA sequence: TGTGCCACCAGTGATTGGGCACGTGGCTACACCTTC. This gives the protein CATSDWARGYTF.

This clonotype occurred many times. The chain uses TRBV29-1 and TRBJ2-7; D unresolved. Trimming removed 0 bases at V and 9 bases at J, with 9 bases between. Germline CDR1 reads SQVTM; CDR2 reads ANQGSEA. The CDR3 loop spans 11 amino acids. This CDR3 reads CSVEDADGQYF. Written as DNA, the CDR3 is TGCAGCGTTGAAGATGCAGACGGGCAGTACTTC.

The chain combines TRBV2 with TRBJ2-3; no firm D call. The V gene's germline CDR1 is SNHLY and CDR2 FYNNEI. With 5 bases removed from V and 4 bases from J, the gap between germline ends came to 10 bases. The CDR3 consists of 13 residues. DNA for the CDR3: TGTGCCAGCAGTCGACTGGGCCCAGATACGCAGTATTTT. Encoded protein: CASSRLGPDTQYF.

Here the CDR3 reads CSVDGDTNRHYGYTF. The CDR3 DNA reads TGCAGCGTTGATGGGGATACGAATCGACACTATGGCTACACCTTC. The chain uses TRBV29-1 and TRBJ1-2, with unresolved D. V was clipped by 3 bases and J by 3 bases, with 17 bases between them. In germline, CDR1 is SQVTM, CDR2 ANQGSEA. CDR3 size: 15 residues.

V usage is TRBV11-2 and J usage is TRBJ1-1, with a weak D call TRBD1 (6 bases). The CDR3 has 14 residues. V gave up 9 bases and J gave up 4 bases, with 18 bases separating them. Germline CDR1 SGHAT, CDR2 FQNNGV. The CDR3 DNA follows: TGTGCCAGTCCAGGGGCAGGGGAGAGCACTGAAGCTTTCTTT. It specifies CASPGAGESTEAFF.